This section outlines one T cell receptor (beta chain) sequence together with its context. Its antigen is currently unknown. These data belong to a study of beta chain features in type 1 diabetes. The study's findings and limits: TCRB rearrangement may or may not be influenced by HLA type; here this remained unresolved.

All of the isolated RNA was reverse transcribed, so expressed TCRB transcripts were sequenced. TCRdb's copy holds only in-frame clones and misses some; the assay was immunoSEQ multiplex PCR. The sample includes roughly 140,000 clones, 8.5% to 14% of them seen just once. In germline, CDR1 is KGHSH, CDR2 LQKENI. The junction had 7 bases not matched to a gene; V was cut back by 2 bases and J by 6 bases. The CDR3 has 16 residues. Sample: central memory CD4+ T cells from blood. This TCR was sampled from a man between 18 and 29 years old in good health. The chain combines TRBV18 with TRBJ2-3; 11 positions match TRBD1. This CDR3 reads CASSPSGQGVSDTQYF. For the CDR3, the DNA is TGTGCCAGCTCACCATCGGGACAGGGGGTTTCGGATACGCAGTATTTT.